Here is one TCR beta chain with its context. The protocol was immunoSEQ multiplex PCR, while the TCRdb copy is restricted to in-frame clones and leaves out a portion. The repertoire consists of more than 65,000 clones, with roughly nine tenths occurring once and the leading ten covering 6.5% to 7.5%. This entry comes from a study of T cell responses to AZD1222 COVID-19 vaccine. The CDR3 extends over 16 amino acids. The germline CDR1 and CDR2 sequences are SGHTA and FQGNSA. Between the trimmed V and J ends, which lost 2 bases and 0 bases, there was a span of 14 bases. This chain joins TRBV7-2 and TRBJ2-7; no firm D call. The source was peripheral blood, collected on day 0 of AZD1222 vaccination. This clonotype was sampled from an adult in good health. CDR3: CASSLSWTVSSYEQYF. CDR3 sequence (DNA): TGTGCCAGCAGCTTAAGCTGGACCGTGAGCTCCTACGAGCAGTACTTC.